The 28 T cell receptor beta chains below were found in one sample sequenced in a study of STAT3 mutations in large granular lymphocyte leukemia. These receptors have no known antigen. Whole-study findings and limits: At least one immunodominant TCR beta clonotype appeared in every T-cell large granular lymphocyte leukemia patient.

Some clones are missing from TCRdb's copy, which holds only in-frame ones; the method was immunoSEQ multiplex PCR. The data show around 2,500 clones, with roughly 53% seen just once and more than 80% held by the top ten. Sequencing was done on a sample of peripheral blood mononuclear cells. Source of these receptors: a man aged 60 to 75 with T-cell large granular lymphocyte leukemia. Some clones in this sample may be carry-over from other donors' samples.

V and J are TRBV10-3 and TRBJ1-1; D ambiguous. Germline V CDR1 and CDR2: ENHRY, SYGVKD. The CDR3 covers 16 residues. V gave up 6 bases and J gave up 4 bases, with 21 bases separating them. Here the CDR3 reads CAIRDTPPGLGTEAFF. CDR3 DNA sequence: TGTGCCATCAGAGACACCCCGCCTGGGCTGGGCACTGAAGCTTTCTTT.

The J gene is TRBJ2-5, the V gene TRBV7-7; a possible D gene is TRBD1 (5 bases). The germline V gene encodes CDR1 SSHAT and CDR2 FNYEAQ (reference sequence). This CDR3 is 13 amino acids long. Trimming cost V 5 bases and J 2 bases, with 9 bases left between them. The CDR3 sequence: CASSQGPQETQYF. The DNA for the CDR3 is TGTGCCAGCAGCCAGGGTCCACAAGAGACCCAGTACTTC.

J is TRBJ2-7 and V is TRBV5-6; possible D gene TRBD2, 5 bases. V was trimmed by 2 bases and J by 6 bases, leaving 9 bases between them. The CDR3 sequence is 12 residues long. Germline CDR1 SGHDT, CDR2 YYEEEE. In nucleotides, the CDR3 is TGTGCCAGCAGCTTCGGCGCGGGCGAGCAGTACTTC. Translating gives CASSFGAGEQYF.

The rearrangement joins TRBV7-8 to TRBJ2-7; 11 bases fit TRBD2. With 3 bases clipped from V and 4 bases from J, the junction kept 2 bases outside the gene matches. The CDR3 is 14 amino acids. Germline assignment: CDR1 SGHVS and CDR2 FQNEAQ. In nucleotides, the CDR3 is TGTGCCAGCAGCTTGGGACTAGCGGTATACGAGCAGTACGTC. Translated: CASSLGLAVYEQYV.

This clone was seen a handful of times. The rearrangement links TRBV28 to TRBJ2-1; TRBD1 matches at 8 bases. V gave up 5 bases and J gave up 6 bases; unmatched junction bases: 9. The CDR3 is 15 amino acids. Germline V gene sequence: CDR1 MDHEN, CDR2 SYDVKM. CDR3 protein: CASSLPGQAGNEQFF. The CDR3 region has the DNA TGTGCCAGCAGTCTCCCGGGACAGGCCGGCAATGAGCAGTTCTTC.

The J gene is TRBJ2-3, the V gene TRBV5-1; 8 bases are a match to TRBD2. The CDR3 length is 15 residues. Germline lookup yields CDR1 SGHRS and CDR2 YFSETQ. The V and J ends lost 6 bases and 6 bases, in that order; junction bases with no gene match: 12. CDR3 sequence (DNA): TGCGCCAGCACAGTACTAGCGGCGCAATCGGATACGCAGTATTTT. Translated, it gives CASTVLAAQSDTQYF.

This chain links TRBV30 with TRBJ1-2, with D uncertain. V was shortened by 2 bases and J by 0 bases, with 7 bases between the two germline ends. The CDR3 is 13 amino acids. CDR1 is GTSNPN, CDR2 SVGIG, per germline (reference sequence). The CDR3 sequence: CAWSTAANYGYTF. In DNA, the CDR3 is TGTGCCTGGAGTACCGCTGCTAACTATGGCTACACCTTC.

The table lists this clone with a few counts. CDR3 loop: CASSESLTSTGEQYF. The CDR3 DNA reads TGCGCCAGCAGTGAGTCGCTGACTAGTACCGGCGAGCAGTACTTC. V gene TRBV10-2 combines with J gene TRBJ2-7; D possibly corresponds to TRBD2 (6 bases). The germline V gene has CDR1 WSHSY and CDR2 SAAADI. With 0 bases removed from V and 6 bases from J, the gap between germline ends came to 15 bases. The length of the CDR3 is 15 residues.

V is TRBV11-2 and J is TRBJ2-5, with D perhaps matching TRBD1 (5 bases). This CDR3 comprises 15 residues. CDR1 and CDR2 (germline): SGHAT, FQNNGV. The germline V and J ends were trimmed by 1 base and 4 bases, with 13 bases remaining between them. CDR3 nucleotides: TGTGCCAGCAGCTTAGGGTCCAGGGTGGGAGAGACCCAGTACTTC. Translation: CASSLGSRVGETQYF.

This rearrangement joins TRBV7-9 to TRBJ2-3, with TRBD2 identical over 12 bases. Germline V CDR1 and CDR2: SEHNR, FQNEAQ (reference sequence). The CDR3 covers 15 residues. J lost 7 bases, V lost 5 bases, and 7 bases had no gene match. The CDR3 loop is CASSPRTSGTNTQYF. CDR3 DNA: TGTGCCAGCAGCCCCCGGACTAGCGGGACCAATACGCAGTATTTT.

This rearrangement joins TRBV5-1 to TRBJ2-7, with 8 bases aligning to TRBD1. Germline assignment: CDR1 SGHRS and CDR2 YFSETQ. The trim removed 0 bases at V and 2 bases at J, leaving 4 bases unmatched. The CDR3 is made up of 15 amino acids. CDR3 sequence (DNA): TGCGCCAGCAGCTTGGTGGGGGGACAGGCCTACGAGCAGTACTTC. Translated, it gives CASSLVGGQAYEQYF.

This clone qualifies as medium-sized (0.01 to 0.1%). V gene TRBV19 combines with J gene TRBJ2-3; 9 bases match TRBD1. Germline-derived CDR1 and CDR2 are LNHDA and SQIVND (reference sequence). CDR3 size: 14 residues. V shed 7 bases, J shed 4 bases, and the junction held 6 bases outside the gene matches. DNA for the CDR3: TGTGCCAGTACGGCGACAGGGGGACCAGATACGCAGTATTTT. This gives the protein CASTATGGPDTQYF. The entire variable domain, with the rest obtained from reference TRBV19 and TRBJ2-3, is as follows: DGGITQSPKYLFRKEGQNVTLSCEQNLNHDAMYWYRQDPGQGLRLIYYSQIVNDFQKGDIAEGYSVSREKKESFPLTVTSAQKNPTAFYLCASTATGGPDTQYFGPGTRLTVL.

Only a few counts were recorded for this clone. V and J are TRBV5-5 and TRBJ2-2; D call uncertain. The CDR3 consists of 13 residues. V lost 1 base, J lost 6 bases, and 7 bases lay in between. Germline V gene sequence: CDR1 SGHKS, CDR2 YYEKEE (reference sequence). This CDR3 is CASSLRVAGELFF. The DNA of the CDR3 is TGTGCCAGCAGCTTGAGAGTTGCCGGGGAGCTGTTTTTT.

V usage is TRBV7-9 and J usage is TRBJ2-7; TRBD2 matches 12 bases. CDR1 is SEHNR, CDR2 FQNEAQ, per germline (reference sequence). The CDR3 loop spans 17 amino acids. J was trimmed by 4 bases and V by 5 bases; bases with no gene match: 12. CDR3 DNA sequence: TGTGCCAGCAGCACCCGACTAGCGGGGGTCTCCGGTTACGAGCAGTACTTC. Amino acids: CASSTRLAGVSGYEQYF.

This clone was recorded only once. This sequence joins TRBV20-1 and TRBJ2-4; unclear D gene. The CDR3 sequence is 11 residues long. Germline CDR1 is DFQATT and CDR2 is SNEGSKA (reference sequence). V was clipped by 3 bases and J by 5 bases, with 5 bases between them. CDR3 residues: CSASHQNIQYF. The DNA for the CDR3 is TGCAGTGCTAGTCATCAAAACATTCAGTACTTC.

The chain combines TRBV9 with TRBJ1-2; D is unclear. This CDR3 comprises 15 residues. Per germline, CDR1 SGDLS and CDR2 YYNGEE. V was shortened by 0 bases and J by 5 bases, with 14 bases between the two germline ends. The CDR3 sequence: CASSVGGPPEYGYTF. The CDR3 DNA sequence: TGTGCCAGCAGCGTAGGAGGACCTCCGGAGTATGGCTACACCTTC.

V and J are TRBV30 and TRBJ1-2, with TRBD1 identical over 7 bases. The CDR3 contains 13 residues. The V gene end was trimmed by 0 bases and the J gene end by 2 bases; junction bases not matched to a gene: 0. Germline assignment: CDR1 GTSNPN and CDR2 SVGIG (reference sequence). As DNA, the CDR3 is TGTGCCTGGAGTGTGACAGGGAACTATGGCTACACCTTC. This translates into CAWSVTGNYGYTF.

By sample fraction, this clone is large (0.1 to 1%). J is TRBJ1-1 and V is TRBV5-1, with D possibly matching TRBD1 (5 bases). Germline-derived CDR1 and CDR2 are SGHRS and YFSETQ. The CDR3 totals 12 residues. V was pared by 2 bases and J by 7 bases, with 9 bases between. CDR3 nucleotides: TGCGCCAGCAGCTTCTCCGGGGGTGAAGCTTTCTTT. Residues: CASSFSGGEAFF.

V usage is TRBV5-1 and J usage is TRBJ1-5; a possible D gene is TRBD1 (6 bases). V was pared by 4 bases and J by 6 bases, with 17 bases between. The CDR3 has 15 amino acids. Germline CDR1 is SGHRS and CDR2 is YFSETQ. The CDR3 region has the DNA TGCGCCAGCAGCCTGACAGGAGATCGGGGTCAGCCCCAGCATTTT. It specifies CASSLTGDRGQPQHF.

The chain combines TRBV29-1 with TRBJ2-7, with D hard to call. The CDR3 is 12 residues long. Germline loops: CDR1 SQVTM, CDR2 ANQGSEA. V was shortened by 5 bases and J by 5 bases, with 13 bases between the two germline ends. Here the CDR3 reads CSVMGFSNEQYF. CDR3 DNA sequence: TGCAGCGTTATGGGGTTCTCGAACGAGCAGTACTTC.

The chain links TRBV2 to TRBJ1-2; the D is unclear. Germline CDR1 is SNHLY and CDR2 is FYNNEI. The V and J ends lost 3 bases and 2 bases respectively, with 13 bases between them. CDR3 size: 15 residues. The CDR3 reads CASSDTGMLNYGYTF. The CDR3 DNA reads as TGTGCCAGCAGTGACACCGGGATGCTGAACTATGGCTACACCTTC.

This clone showed up just a few times. The rearrangement joins TRBV7-3 to TRBJ2-1; 7 bases match TRBD2. This CDR3 region has 15 residues. Germline V gene lookup returns CDR1 SGHTA and CDR2 FQGTGA. V lost 5 bases, J lost 3 bases, and 7 bases stayed unmatched. CDR3 protein: CASSPRRGDYNEQFF. In nucleotides, the CDR3 is TGTGCCAGCAGCCCAAGACGGGGGGACTACAATGAGCAGTTCTTC.

The chain joins TRBV30 to TRBJ2-3; the D gene is possibly TRBD1 (5 bases). Trimming took 4 bases from V and 0 from J, leaving 8 bases between them. This CDR3 comprises 13 residues. Per the germline V gene, CDR1 is GTSNPN and CDR2 is SVGIG (reference sequence). CDR3 sequence: CAWNRISTDTQYF. The CDR3 region has the DNA TGTGCCTGGAACAGGATAAGCACAGATACGCAGTATTTT.

In its sample, this clone ranks as medium-sized. The chain links TRBV29-1 to TRBJ2-7; 8 bases fit TRBD1. The CDR3 consists of 14 residues. J was trimmed by 3 bases and V by 5 bases; bases with no gene match: 9. The germline V gene encodes CDR1 SQVTM and CDR2 ANQGSEA. CDR3 bases: TGCAGCGTTCGCGCGGGACAGGTTTACTACGAGCAGTACTTC. As protein: CSVRAGQVYYEQYF.

This chain connects TRBV5-4 to TRBJ2-3; D is possibly TRBD2 (6 bases). Germline CDR1 SGHNT, CDR2 YYREEE (reference sequence). V lost 0 bases and J lost 1, with 18 bases in between. The CDR3 is made up of 18 amino acids. This CDR3 reads CASSLVSGRGLGTDTQYF. CDR3 bases: TGTGCCAGCAGCTTGGTTAGCGGCAGAGGGCTTGGCACAGATACGCAGTATTTT.

The chain uses TRBV18 and TRBJ1-1; a possible D gene is TRBD1 (5 bases). The CDR3 spans 15 residues. V was clipped by 3 bases and J by 3 bases, with 14 bases between them. CDR1 KGHSH and CDR2 LQKENI come from the germline V gene. The CDR3 loop is CASSPLQGRDTEAFF. CDR3 DNA sequence: TGTGCCAGCTCACCCCTTCAGGGAAGGGACACTGAAGCTTTCTTT.

The chain has TRBV29-1 and TRBJ2-3, with 10 nucleotides matching TRBD1. The CDR3 has 14 residues. Germline CDR1 and CDR2: SQVTM and ANQGSEA. The V segment lost 7 bases and the J segment 5 bases; nucleotides outside the gene matches: 9. CDR3 sequence (DNA): TGCAGCGCCGGGACAGGGGCCAGCCAAGATACGCAGTATTTT. Protein sequence: CSAGTGASQDTQYF.

The chain has TRBV25-1 and TRBJ1-5; no firm D call. Germline CDR1 reads MGHDK; CDR2 reads SYGVNS. The CDR3 loop spans 14 amino acids. V gave up 6 bases and J gave up 4 bases, with 13 bases separating them. CDR3 residues: CASRSDGENQPQHF. As DNA, the CDR3 is TGTGCCAGCAGATCCGACGGCGAGAATCAGCCCCAGCATTTT.